These 21 T cell receptor beta chains came from one sample sequenced in a study of CD8 T cells in ankylosing spondylitis. TCRdb re-analysed the 5' RACE reads in MiXCR, keeping a single row per CDR3 protein. The sample includes 200,000 to 300,000 distinct CDR3 sequences, more than 9% seen only once; the top ten take 2.6%. Sequencing input: blood, either unsorted or a sorted T cell fraction (not recorded which). These receptors were taken from a male donor with ankylosing spondylitis or in good health (not recorded which).

There are many counts of this clonotype. Here the CDR3 DNA reads TGTGCCAGCAGCCAAGATCAGGTCAGGGGGTCAGAGACCCAGTACTTC. Encoded protein: CASSQDQVRGSETQYF. The gene calls are TRBV3-1 and TRBJ2-5, with 7 bases matching TRBD1. This CDR3 has 16 amino acids. V shed 0 bases and J 4 bases; nucleotides not matched to a gene: 8. From germline, CDR1 is LGHDT and CDR2 YNNKEL (reference sequence).

This clonotype was detected ten times or more. The chain couples TRBV29-1 to TRBJ2-3; D gene unclear. The CDR3 sequence is 11 residues long. Trimming cost V 1 base and J 3 bases, with 2 bases left between them. Germline V lookup: CDR1 SQVTM, CDR2 ANQGSEA. CDR3 bases: TGCAGCGTTGAAGGAACAGATACGCAGTATTTT. Its protein product is CSVEGTDTQYF.

There are many counts of this clonotype. This sequence joins TRBV3-1 and TRBJ2-7; D is unresolved. Trimming removed 0 bases at V and 5 bases at J, with 5 bases between. The CDR3 covers 12 residues. CDR1 is LGHDT and CDR2 is YNNKEL in the germline V gene (reference sequence). The CDR3 reads CASSQDPNEQYF. The CDR3 DNA sequence: TGTGCCAGCAGCCAAGATCCAAACGAGCAGTACTTC.

The chain couples TRBV15 to TRBJ2-3; D is undetermined. Germline CDR1 LNHNV, CDR2 YYDKDF (reference sequence). Trimming left V 0 bases short and J 4 bases short, with 5 bases between. The CDR3 has 13 amino acids. CDR3 coding DNA: TGTGCCACCAGCAGAGATCTTGCAGATACGCAGTATTTT. It codes for CATSRDLADTQYF. Complete variable domain (other parts from reference TRBV15 and TRBJ2-3): DAMVIQNPRYQVTQFGKPVTLSCSQTLNHNVMYWYQQKSSQAPKLLFHYYDKDFNNEADTPDNFQSRRPNTSFCFLDIRSPGLGDTAMYLCATSRDLADTQYFGPGTRLTVL.

This clonotype was picked up many times. This chain joins TRBV12-3 or TRBV12-4 and TRBJ2-4; 7 positions match TRBD1. The length of the CDR3 is 15 residues. The J segment lost 6 bases and the V segment lost 1 base, leaving 6 bases of the junction unmatched. The CDR3 nucleotides are TGTGCCAGCAGTTTAGGGACAGGAGTTCGAAACATTCAGTACTTC. Its protein is CASSLGTGVRNIQYF.

This clonotype has ten or more counts. The genes are TRBV20-1 and TRBJ1-1; 7 nucleotides line up with TRBD1. There are 15 residues in the CDR3. Germline lookup yields CDR1 DFQATT and CDR2 SNEGSKA (reference sequence). Losses at the gene ends were 5 bases for V and 0 bases for J; bases not matched to a gene: 9. CDR3 coding DNA: TGCAGTGCTTCGACAGGGAGGGCTTTGAACACTGAAGCTTTCTTT. Its protein is CSASTGRALNTEAFF.

The chain recombines TRBV10-1 with TRBJ2-1; 9 nucleotides align to TRBD1. With V trimmed by 6 bases and J by 8 bases, 5 bases remained unmatched. There are 13 residues in the CDR3. Germline CDR1 is WNHNN and CDR2 is SYGVQD (reference sequence). The CDR3 protein is CASSQTGGHEQFF. In nucleotides, the CDR3 is TGCGCCAGCAGCCAAACAGGGGGCCATGAGCAGTTCTTC.

Only a few counts were recorded for this clonotype. The rearrangement links TRBV4-2 to TRBJ2-7, with 10 nucleotides matching TRBD2. This CDR3 is built from 15 residues. The V and J ends lost 0 bases and 3 bases, in that order; junction bases with no gene match: 2. Germline V gives CDR1 LGHNA, CDR2 YNFKEQ. For the CDR3, the DNA is TGTGCCAGCAGCCAAGATCAGCGGGGGGGCTACGAGCAGTACTTC. Translated, it gives CASSQDQRGGYEQYF.

This clonotype was seen more than once but under ten times. The rearrangement joins TRBV18 to TRBJ1-5; possible D gene TRBD1, 5 bases. Germline V lookup: CDR1 KGHSH, CDR2 LQKENI. There are 15 residues in the CDR3. With 3 bases removed from V and 2 bases from J, the gap between germline ends came to 11 bases. The CDR3 reads CASSPRDGGNQPQHF. The CDR3 DNA reads as TGTGCCAGCTCACCGCGGGACGGAGGCAATCAGCCCCAGCATTTT.

This clonotype was seen at least ten times. This chain connects TRBV15 to TRBJ1-1; D might be TRBD1 (5 bases). The CDR3 is 13 residues long. Trimming pared 1 base from V and 5 bases from J, leaving 8 bases between. Per the germline V gene, CDR1 is LNHNV and CDR2 is YYDKDF (reference sequence). The CDR3 coding sequence is TGTGCCACCAGCAGAGCCAGGGCTACTGAAGCTTTCTTT. It encodes CATSRARATEAFF.

This clonotype was seen many times. V usage is TRBV10-3 and J usage is TRBJ2-7; D not resolved. The V and J ends lost 0 bases and 2 bases respectively, with 11 bases between them. CDR1 is ENHRY, CDR2 SYGVKD, per germline. The CDR3 spans 15 residues. The CDR3, as DNA: TGTGCCATCAGTGAGTCCCTGCAGGTCACCTACGAGCAGTACTTC. Translated: CAISESLQVTYEQYF.

In this sample, this clonotype turned up many times. The genes are TRBV2 and TRBJ2-7; maybe TRBD1 (6 bases). The CDR3 extends over 14 amino acids. Germline assignment: CDR1 SNHLY and CDR2 FYNNEI. V was trimmed by 8 bases and J by 3 bases, leaving 17 bases between them. CDR3 protein: CASAEQGSIYEQYF. The CDR3, as DNA: TGTGCCAGCGCAGAACAGGGCTCAATCTACGAGCAGTACTTC.

This clonotype was detected many times. V gene TRBV12-3 or TRBV12-4 combines with J gene TRBJ1-5; a possible D gene is TRBD1 (5 bases). V was shortened by 7 bases and J by 2 bases, with 12 bases between the two germline ends. This CDR3 is built from 14 residues. The CDR3 region is CASNWQGGNQPQHF. CDR3 DNA sequence: TGTGCCAGCAACTGGCAGGGAGGCAATCAGCCCCAGCATTTT.

This clonotype was recorded at least ten times. The chain uses TRBV5-5 and TRBJ1-2; D is perhaps TRBD1 (5 bases). V was pared by 4 bases and J by 3 bases, with 16 bases between. The CDR3 totals 15 residues. CDR1 and CDR2 from the germline V gene are SGHKS and YYEKEE (reference sequence). CDR3 sequence: CASSPPTAVHYGYTF. For the CDR3, the DNA is TGTGCCAGCAGCCCCCCGACAGCAGTTCACTATGGCTACACCTTC.

This clonotype showed up many times. The J gene is TRBJ1-5, the V gene TRBV6-5; D unresolved. Per germline, CDR1 MNHEY and CDR2 SVGAGI. Between the trimmed V and J ends, which lost 2 bases and 1 base, there was a span of 9 bases. This CDR3 is built from 15 residues. DNA of the CDR3: TGTGCCAGCAGTTACGCGGCAGGCAGCAATCAGCCCCAGCATTTT. Translating gives CASSYAAGSNQPQHF.

The CDR3 spells CSAREISPGLALNEQFF. In DNA form, the CDR3 reads TGCAGTGCTAGAGAGATTAGTCCGGGACTAGCGTTAAATGAGCAGTTCTTC. The genes are TRBV20-1 and TRBJ2-1; 10 nucleotides match TRBD2. The trim removed 0 bases at V and 7 bases at J, leaving 12 bases unmatched. The CDR3 extends over 17 amino acids. The V gene's germline CDR1 is DFQATT and CDR2 SNEGSKA (reference sequence).

The table lists this clonotype with many counts. The chain combines TRBV5-1 with TRBJ1-6, with 9 bases aligning to TRBD1. V shed 0 bases, J shed 10 bases, and the junction held 5 bases outside the gene matches. Germline CDR1 and CDR2: SGHRS and YFSETQ. This CDR3 has 15 residues. CDR3 amino acids: CASSLGQGVWSPLHF. The CDR3 DNA is TGCGCCAGCAGCTTGGGACAGGGGGTTTGGTCACCCCTCCACTTT.

The chain couples TRBV7-9 to TRBJ2-2; a weak D match, TRBD2 (5 bases). Germline V gives CDR1 SEHNR, CDR2 FQNEAQ (reference sequence). This CDR3 is built from 17 residues. V gave up 4 bases and J gave up 6 bases, with 21 bases separating them. CDR3 nucleotide sequence: TGTGCCAGCAGCTCCATAGAGGGTCGTAAAATCCCCGGGGAGCTGTTTTTT. Protein sequence: CASSSIEGRKIPGELFF.

This clonotype was picked up many times. The rearrangement joins TRBV29-1 to TRBJ1-3; D is possibly TRBD1 (6 bases). The V gene lost 6 bases and the J gene lost 8 bases, with 11 bases spanning the gap. The CDR3 spans 11 residues. Germline CDR1 SQVTM, CDR2 ANQGSEA. The CDR3 DNA reads as TGCAGCGTGGACAGTGGTGACACCATATATTTT. It specifies CSVDSGDTIYF.

The chain is built from TRBV2 and TRBJ2-6, with D possibly matching TRBD2 (5 bases). The V gene's germline CDR1 is SNHLY and CDR2 FYNNEI. CDR3 size: 19 residues. Trimming removed 2 bases from V and 0 bases from J, with 17 bases in between. CDR3 sequence: CASSEYYGLESSGANVLTF. CDR3 DNA: TGTGCCAGCAGTGAATACTACGGACTGGAAAGCTCTGGGGCCAACGTCCTGACTTTC. Supplemented by reference TRBV2 and TRBJ2-6, the full variable domain reads EPEVTQTPSHQVTQMGQEVILRCVPISNHLYFYWYRQILGQKVEFLVSFYNNEISEKSEIFDDQFSVERPDGSNFTLKIRSTKLEDSAMYFCASSEYYGLESSGANVLTFGAGSRLTVL.

This clonotype was found many times. The chain has TRBV6-2 or TRBV6-3 and TRBJ1-1; D is perhaps TRBD1 (6 bases). This CDR3 region has 15 residues. Germline V CDR1 and CDR2: MNHEY, SVGEGT. Trimming removed 6 bases from V and 1 base from J, with 15 bases in between. CDR3 loop: CASRIPRGGNTEAFF. The CDR3 DNA reads TGTGCCAGCAGAATTCCGAGGGGGGGGAACACTGAAGCTTTCTTT.